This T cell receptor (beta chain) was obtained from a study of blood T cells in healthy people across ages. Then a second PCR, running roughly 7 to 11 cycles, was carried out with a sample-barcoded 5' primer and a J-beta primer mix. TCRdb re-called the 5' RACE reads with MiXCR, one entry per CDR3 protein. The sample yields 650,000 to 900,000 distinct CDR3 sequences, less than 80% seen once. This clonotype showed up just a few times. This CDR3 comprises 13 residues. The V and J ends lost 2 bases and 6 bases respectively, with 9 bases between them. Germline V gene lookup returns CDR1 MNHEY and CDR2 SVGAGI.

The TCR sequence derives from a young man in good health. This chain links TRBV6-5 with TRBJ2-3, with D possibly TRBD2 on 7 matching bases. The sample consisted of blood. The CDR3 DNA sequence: TGTGCCAGCAGTTACGGGGGGGCCGATACGCAGTATTTT. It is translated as CASSYGGADTQYF.